The rows below give T cell receptor beta chains drawn from one sample of a study of T-cell reconstitution after alpha-beta-depleted transplantation in children. From the PCR reads, TCRdb called clonotypes with MiXCR, one entry per CDR3 protein. The sample yields approximately 510,000 distinct CDR3 sequences, about 18% seen once. Sequences were derived from PBMCs from the stem cell graft donor, sampled from the stem cell graft. These receptors were obtained from a human donor who donated a stem cell graft to a child with acute lymphoblastic leukemia. CDR3s include the opening cysteine and the closing phenylalanine or tryptophan.

v_call	j_call	cdr3_aa
TRBV7-8	TRBJ2-3	CASSLGGNTQYF
TRBV3-1	TRBJ1-5	CASSPPSGQPQHF
TRBV12-3/TRBV12-4	TRBJ2-7	CASSLAGRDPYEQYF
TRBV5-1	TRBJ2-7	CASSLVGLAGVNPSLFYYEQYF
TRBV15	TRBJ1-1	CATSRGITEAFF
TRBV7-6	TRBJ2-7	CASSLRSSGTGYEQYF
TRBV5-1	TRBJ2-3	CASSLGGRGGDTQYF
TRBV15	TRBJ2-1	CATSALGTSGHYNEQFF
TRBV5-1	TRBJ2-4	CASSLAREGKVWAKNIQYF
TRBV20-1	TRBJ1-1	CSARTPGQGNTEAFF
TRBV30	TRBJ1-1	CAWSVGGGADEAFF
TRBV30	TRBJ2-7	CAWSGGTDVSYEQYF
TRBV30	TRBJ2-5	CAWNRLVRETQYF
TRBV7-3	TRBJ2-2	CASTLNANTGELFF
TRBV12-3/TRBV12-4	TRBJ2-4	CASSSQGALAKNIQYF